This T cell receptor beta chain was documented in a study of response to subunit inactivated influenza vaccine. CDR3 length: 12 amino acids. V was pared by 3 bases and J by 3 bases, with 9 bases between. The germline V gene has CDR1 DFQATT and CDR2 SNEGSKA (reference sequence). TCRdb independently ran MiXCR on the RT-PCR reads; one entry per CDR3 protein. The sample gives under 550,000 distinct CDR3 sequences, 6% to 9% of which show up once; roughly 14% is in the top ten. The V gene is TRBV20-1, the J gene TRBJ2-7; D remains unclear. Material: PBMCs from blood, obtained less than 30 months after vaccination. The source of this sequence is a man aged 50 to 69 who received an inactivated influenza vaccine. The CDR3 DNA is TGCAGTGCTAGTCCCCAGTACTACGAGCAGTACTTC. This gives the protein CSASPQYYEQYF.